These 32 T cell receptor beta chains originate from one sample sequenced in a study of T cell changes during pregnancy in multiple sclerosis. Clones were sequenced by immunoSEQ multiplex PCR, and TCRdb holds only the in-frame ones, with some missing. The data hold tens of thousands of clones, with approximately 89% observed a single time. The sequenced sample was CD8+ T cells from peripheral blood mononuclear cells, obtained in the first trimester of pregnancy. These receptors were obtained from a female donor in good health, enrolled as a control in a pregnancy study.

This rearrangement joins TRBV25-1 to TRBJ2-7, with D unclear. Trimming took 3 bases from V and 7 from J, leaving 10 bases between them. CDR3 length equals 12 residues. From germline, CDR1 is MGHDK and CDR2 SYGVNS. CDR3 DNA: TGTGCCAGCAGTGATGGAGCGCGAGAGCAGTACTTC. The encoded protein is CASSDGAREQYF.

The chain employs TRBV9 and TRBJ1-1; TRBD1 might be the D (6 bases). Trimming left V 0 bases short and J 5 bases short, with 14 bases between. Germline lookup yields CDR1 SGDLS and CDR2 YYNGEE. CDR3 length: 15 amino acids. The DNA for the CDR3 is TGTGCCAGCAGCGTAGGGGGGGCGCGGGGGACTGAAGCTTTCTTT. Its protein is CASSVGGARGTEAFF. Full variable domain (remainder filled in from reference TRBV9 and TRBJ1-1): DSGVTQTPKHLITATGQRVTLRCSPRSGDLSVYWYQQSLDQGLQFLIQYYNGEERAKGNILERFSAQQFPDLHSELNLSSLELGDSALYFCASSVGGARGTEAFFGQGTRLTVV.

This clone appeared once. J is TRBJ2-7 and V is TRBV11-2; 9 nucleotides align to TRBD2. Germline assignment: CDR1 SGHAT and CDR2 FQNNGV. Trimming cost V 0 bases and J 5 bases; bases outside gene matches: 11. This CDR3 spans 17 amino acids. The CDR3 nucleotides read TGTGCCAGCAGCTTAGATGCTCGCGGGAGGGAAGGAAACGAGCAGTACTTC. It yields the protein CASSLDARGREGNEQYF. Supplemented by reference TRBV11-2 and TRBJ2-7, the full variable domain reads EAGVAQSPRYKIIEKRQSVAFWCNPISGHATLYWYQQILGQGPKLLIQFQNNGVVDDSQLPKDRFSAERLKGVDSTLKIQPAKLEDSAVYLCASSLDARGREGNEQYFGPGTRLTVT.

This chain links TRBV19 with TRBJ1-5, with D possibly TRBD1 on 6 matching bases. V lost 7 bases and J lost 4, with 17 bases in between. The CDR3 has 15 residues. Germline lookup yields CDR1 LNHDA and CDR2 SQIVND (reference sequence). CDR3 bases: TGTGCCAGTAAGGTTTGGGGGCAGGGGAATCAGCCCCAGCATTTT. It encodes CASKVWGQGNQPQHF.

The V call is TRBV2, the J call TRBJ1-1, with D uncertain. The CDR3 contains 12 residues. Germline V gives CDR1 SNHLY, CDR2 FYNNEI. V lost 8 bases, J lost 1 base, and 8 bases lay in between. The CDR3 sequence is CASDTRNTEAFF. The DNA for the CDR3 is TGTGCCAGCGATACGAGGAACACTGAAGCTTTCTTT. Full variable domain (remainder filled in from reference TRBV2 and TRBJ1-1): EPEVTQTPSHQVTQMGQEVILRCVPISNHLYFYWYRQILGQKVEFLVSFYNNEISEKSEIFDDQFSVERPDGSNFTLKIRSTKLEDSAMYFCASDTRNTEAFFGQGTRLTVV.

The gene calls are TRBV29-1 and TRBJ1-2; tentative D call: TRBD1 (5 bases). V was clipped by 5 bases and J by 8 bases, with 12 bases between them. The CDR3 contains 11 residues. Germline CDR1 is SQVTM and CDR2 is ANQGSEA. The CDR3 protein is CSVPVGAGYTF. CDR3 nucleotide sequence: TGCAGCGTTCCCGTTGGGGCGGGCTACACCTTC.

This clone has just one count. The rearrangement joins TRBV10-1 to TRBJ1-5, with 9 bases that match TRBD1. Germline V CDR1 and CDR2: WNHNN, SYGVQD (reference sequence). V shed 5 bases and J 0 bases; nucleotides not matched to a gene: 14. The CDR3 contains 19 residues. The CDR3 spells CASSLNTGQGAYSNQPQHF. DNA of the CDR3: TGCGCCAGCAGTCTTAATACGGGACAGGGAGCTTATAGCAATCAGCCCCAGCATTTT.

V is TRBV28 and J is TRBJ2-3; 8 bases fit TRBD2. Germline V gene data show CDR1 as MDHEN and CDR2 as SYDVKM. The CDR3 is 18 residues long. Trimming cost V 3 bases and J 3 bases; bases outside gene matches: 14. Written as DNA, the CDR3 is TGTGCCAGCAGTTTGATCCGGGGGGGACCTCACGAAACAGATACGCAGTATTTT. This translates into CASSLIRGGPHETDTQYF.

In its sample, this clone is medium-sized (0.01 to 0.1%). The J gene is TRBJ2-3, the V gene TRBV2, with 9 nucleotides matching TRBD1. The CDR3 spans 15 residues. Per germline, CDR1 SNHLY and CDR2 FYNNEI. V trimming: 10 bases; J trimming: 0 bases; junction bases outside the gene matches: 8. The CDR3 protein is CAISTGTGSTDTQYF. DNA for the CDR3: TGTGCCATTTCAACGGGGACAGGGAGCACAGATACGCAGTATTTT.

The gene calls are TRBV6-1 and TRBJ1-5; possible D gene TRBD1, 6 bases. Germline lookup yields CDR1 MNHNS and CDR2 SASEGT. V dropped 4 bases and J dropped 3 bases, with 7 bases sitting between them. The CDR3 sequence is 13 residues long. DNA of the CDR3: TGTGCCAGCAGTGGGACAGCCAATCAGCCCCAGCATTTT. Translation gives CASSGTANQPQHF.

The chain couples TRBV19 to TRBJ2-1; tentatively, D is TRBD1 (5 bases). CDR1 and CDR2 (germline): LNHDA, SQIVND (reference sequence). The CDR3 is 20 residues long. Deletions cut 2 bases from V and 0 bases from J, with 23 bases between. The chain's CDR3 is CASSILTETWRRSSYNEQFF. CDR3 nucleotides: TGTGCCAGTAGTATACTGACAGAGACGTGGAGAAGGAGCTCCTACAATGAGCAGTTCTTC.

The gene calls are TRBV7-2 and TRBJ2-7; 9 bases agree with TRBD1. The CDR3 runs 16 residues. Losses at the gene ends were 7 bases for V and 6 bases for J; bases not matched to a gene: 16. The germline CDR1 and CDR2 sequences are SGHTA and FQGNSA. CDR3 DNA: TGTGCCAGCAACAACCCCCGGGACAGGGATCTTTTCGAGCAGTACTTC. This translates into CASNNPRDRDLFEQYF.

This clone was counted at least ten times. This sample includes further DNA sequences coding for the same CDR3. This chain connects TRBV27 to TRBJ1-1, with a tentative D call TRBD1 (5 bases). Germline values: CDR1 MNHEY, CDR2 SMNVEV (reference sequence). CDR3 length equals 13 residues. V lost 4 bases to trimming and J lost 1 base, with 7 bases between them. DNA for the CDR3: TGTGCCAGCAGTTGGGGGGGGAACACTGAAGCTTTCTTT. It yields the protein CASSWGGNTEAFF.

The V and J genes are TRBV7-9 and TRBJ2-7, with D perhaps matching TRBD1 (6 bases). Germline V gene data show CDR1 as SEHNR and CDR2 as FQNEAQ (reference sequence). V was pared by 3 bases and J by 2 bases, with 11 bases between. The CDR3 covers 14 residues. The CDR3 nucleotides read TGTGCCAGCAGCTTCCAGGGGCGCCCCTACGAGCAGTACTTC. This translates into CASSFQGRPYEQYF.

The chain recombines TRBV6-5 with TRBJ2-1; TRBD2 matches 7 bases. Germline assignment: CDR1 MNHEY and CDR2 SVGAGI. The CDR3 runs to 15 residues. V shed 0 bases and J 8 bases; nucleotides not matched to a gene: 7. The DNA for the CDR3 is TGTGCCAGCAGTTACTCCGCGGGAGTAGTACATGAGCAGTTCTTC. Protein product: CASSYSAGVVHEQFF.

The CDR3 DNA follows: TGTGCCAGTAGCTACGGGGGGCTACCCTACGAGCAGTACTTC. Its translation: CASSYGGLPYEQYF. The gene calls are TRBV19 and TRBJ2-7, with a weak D call TRBD2 (7 bases). This CDR3 region has 14 residues. The germline CDR1 and CDR2 sequences are LNHDA and SQIVND (reference sequence). V dropped 6 bases and J dropped 2 bases, with 14 bases sitting between them.

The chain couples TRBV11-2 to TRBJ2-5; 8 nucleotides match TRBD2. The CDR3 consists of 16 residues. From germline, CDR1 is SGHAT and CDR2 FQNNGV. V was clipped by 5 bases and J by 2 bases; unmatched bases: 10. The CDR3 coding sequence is TGTGCCAGCAGCCTCAATAGCGGGGTACATCAAGAGACCCAGTACTTC. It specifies CASSLNSGVHQETQYF.

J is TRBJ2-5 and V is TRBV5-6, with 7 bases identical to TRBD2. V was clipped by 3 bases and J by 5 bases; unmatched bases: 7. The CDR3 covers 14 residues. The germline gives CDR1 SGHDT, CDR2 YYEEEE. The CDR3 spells CASSSGLDRETQYF. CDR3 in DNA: TGTGCCAGCAGCTCAGGACTAGATCGGGAGACCCAGTACTTC.

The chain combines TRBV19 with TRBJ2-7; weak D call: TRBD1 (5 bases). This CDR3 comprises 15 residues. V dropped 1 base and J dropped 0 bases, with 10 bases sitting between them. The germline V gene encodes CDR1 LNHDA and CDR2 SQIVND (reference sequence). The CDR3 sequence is CASSIGTQTSYEQYF. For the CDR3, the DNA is TGTGCCAGTAGTATAGGGACACAAACCTCCTACGAGCAGTACTTC.

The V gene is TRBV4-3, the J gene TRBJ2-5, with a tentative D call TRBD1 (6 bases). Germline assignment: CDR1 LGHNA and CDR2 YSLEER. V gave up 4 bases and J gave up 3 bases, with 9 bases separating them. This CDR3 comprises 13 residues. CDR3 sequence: CASSRPGEETQYF. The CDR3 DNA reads TGCGCCAGCAGCCGACCAGGGGAAGAGACCCAGTACTTC.

For the CDR3, the DNA is TGTGCCAGTAGTATAGACGCAGAGGACAATGAGCAGTTCTTC. Amino acids: CASSIDAEDNEQFF. V is TRBV19 and J is TRBJ2-1; D is unresolved. V shed 0 bases and J shed 5 bases, with 8 bases lying between them. In germline, CDR1 is LNHDA, CDR2 SQIVND (reference sequence). The CDR3 spans 14 residues. Combining the CDR3 with reference TRBV19 and TRBJ2-1 gives the whole variable domain DGGITQSPKYLFRKEGQNVTLSCEQNLNHDAMYWYRQDPGQGLRLIYYSQIVNDFQKGDIAEGYSVSREKKESFPLTVTSAQKNPTAFYLCASSIDAEDNEQFFGPGTRLTVL.

The CDR3 sequence is CASSPGTGGLYEQYF. CDR3 coding DNA: TGTGCCAGCAGCCCCGGGACAGGGGGTCTCTACGAGCAGTACTTC. This chain joins TRBV9 and TRBJ2-7; 11 bases are shared with TRBD1. The germline V gene has CDR1 SGDLS and CDR2 YYNGEE. V was clipped by 4 bases and J by 3 bases; unmatched bases: 6. The length of the CDR3 is 15 residues. The variable domain in full, completed from reference TRBV9 and TRBJ2-7, reads DSGVTQTPKHLITATGQRVTLRCSPRSGDLSVYWYQQSLDQGLQFLIQYYNGEERAKGNILERFSAQQFPDLHSELNLSSLELGDSALYFCASSPGTGGLYEQYFGPGTRLTVT.

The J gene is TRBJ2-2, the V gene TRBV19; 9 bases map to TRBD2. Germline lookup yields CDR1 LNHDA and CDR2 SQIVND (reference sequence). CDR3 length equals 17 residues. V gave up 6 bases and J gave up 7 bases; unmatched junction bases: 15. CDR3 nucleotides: TGTGCCAGTAGACCCCTAGCGGGTAGCGGGAGAAGCGGGGAGCTGTTTTTT. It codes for CASRPLAGSGRSGELFF.

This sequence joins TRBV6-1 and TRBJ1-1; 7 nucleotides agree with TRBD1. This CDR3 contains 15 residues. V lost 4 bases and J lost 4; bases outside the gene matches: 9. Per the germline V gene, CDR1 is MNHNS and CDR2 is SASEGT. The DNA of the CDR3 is TGTGCCAGCAGTGCCGGACAGGAGGGGGGCACTGAAGCTTTCTTT. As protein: CASSAGQEGGTEAFF.

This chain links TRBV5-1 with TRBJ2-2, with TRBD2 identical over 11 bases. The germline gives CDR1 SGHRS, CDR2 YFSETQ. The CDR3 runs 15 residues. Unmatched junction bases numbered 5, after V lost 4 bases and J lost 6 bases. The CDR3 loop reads CASSKLAGVAGELFF. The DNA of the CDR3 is TGCGCCAGCAGCAAACTAGCGGGAGTTGCCGGGGAGCTGTTTTTT.

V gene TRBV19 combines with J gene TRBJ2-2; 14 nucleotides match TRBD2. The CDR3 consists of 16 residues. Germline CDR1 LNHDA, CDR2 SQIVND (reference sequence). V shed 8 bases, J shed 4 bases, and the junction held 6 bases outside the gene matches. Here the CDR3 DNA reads TGTGCCAGTTTAGGACTAGCGGGGGGAATCACCGGGGAGCTGTTTTTT. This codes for CASLGLAGGITGELFF.

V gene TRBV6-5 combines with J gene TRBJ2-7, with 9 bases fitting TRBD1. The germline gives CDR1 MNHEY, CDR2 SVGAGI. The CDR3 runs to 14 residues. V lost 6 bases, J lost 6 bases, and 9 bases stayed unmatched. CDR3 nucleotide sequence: TGTGCCAGCAGCCTTCGGGACAGGGTAGGCGAGCAGTACTTC. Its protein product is CASSLRDRVGEQYF.

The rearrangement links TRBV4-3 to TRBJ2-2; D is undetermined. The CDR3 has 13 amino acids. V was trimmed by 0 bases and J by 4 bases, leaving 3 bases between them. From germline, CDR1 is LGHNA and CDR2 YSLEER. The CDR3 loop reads CASSQDSTGELFF. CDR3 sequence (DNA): TGCGCCAGCAGCCAAGACAGCACCGGGGAGCTGTTTTTT.

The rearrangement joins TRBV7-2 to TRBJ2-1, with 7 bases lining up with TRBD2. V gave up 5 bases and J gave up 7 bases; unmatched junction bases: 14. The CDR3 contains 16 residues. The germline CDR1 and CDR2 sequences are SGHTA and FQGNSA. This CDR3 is CASSHPWGEGRNEQFF. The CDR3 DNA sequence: TGTGCCAGCAGCCACCCTTGGGGGGAGGGCCGGAATGAGCAGTTCTTC.

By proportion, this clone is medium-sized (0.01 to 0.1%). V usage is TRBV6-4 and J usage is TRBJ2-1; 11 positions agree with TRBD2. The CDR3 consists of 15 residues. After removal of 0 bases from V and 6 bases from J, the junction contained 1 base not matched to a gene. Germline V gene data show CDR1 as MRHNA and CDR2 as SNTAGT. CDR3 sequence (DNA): TGTGCCAGCAGTGACTCTAGCGGGGGGGCCAATGAGCAGTTCTTC. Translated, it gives CASSDSSGGANEQFF.

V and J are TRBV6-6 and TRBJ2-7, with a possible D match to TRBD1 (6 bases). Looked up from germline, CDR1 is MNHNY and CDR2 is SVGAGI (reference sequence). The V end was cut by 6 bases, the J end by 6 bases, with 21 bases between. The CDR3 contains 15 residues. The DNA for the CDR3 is TGTGCCAGCAGCAACCTAGACCAACAGGGTGGCGAGCAGTACTTC. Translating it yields CASSNLDQQGGEQYF.

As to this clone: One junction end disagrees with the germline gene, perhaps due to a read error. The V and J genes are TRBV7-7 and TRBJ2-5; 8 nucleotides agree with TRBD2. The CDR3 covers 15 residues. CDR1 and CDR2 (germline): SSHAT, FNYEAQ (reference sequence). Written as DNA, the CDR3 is TGTGCTAGCAGCACCAGAGCGGGAGTGGAGGAGACCCAGTACTTC. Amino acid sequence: CASSTRAGVEETQYF.